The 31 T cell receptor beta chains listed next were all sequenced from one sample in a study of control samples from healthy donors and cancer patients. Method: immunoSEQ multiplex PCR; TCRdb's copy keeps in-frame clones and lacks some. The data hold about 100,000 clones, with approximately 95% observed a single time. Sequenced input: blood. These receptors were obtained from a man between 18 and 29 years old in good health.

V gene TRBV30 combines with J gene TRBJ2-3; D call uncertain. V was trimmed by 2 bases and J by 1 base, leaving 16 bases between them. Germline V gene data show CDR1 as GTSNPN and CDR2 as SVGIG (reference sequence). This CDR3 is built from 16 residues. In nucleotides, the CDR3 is TGTGCCTGGAGTCAGACGGGCTGGATGGGCACAGATACGCAGTATTTT. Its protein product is CAWSQTGWMGTDTQYF. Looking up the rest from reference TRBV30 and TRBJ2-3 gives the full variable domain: SQTIHQWPATLVQPVGSPLSLECTVEGTSNPNLYWYRQAAGRGLQLLFYSVGIGQISSEVPQNLSASRPQDRQFILSSKKLLLSDSGFYLCAWSQTGWMGTDTQYFGPGTRLTVL.

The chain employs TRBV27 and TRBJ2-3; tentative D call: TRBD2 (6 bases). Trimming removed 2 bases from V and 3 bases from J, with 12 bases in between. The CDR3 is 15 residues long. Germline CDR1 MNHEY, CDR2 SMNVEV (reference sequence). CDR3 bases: TGTGCCAGCAGTTTACCGGGAGCCACGACAGATACGCAGTATTTT. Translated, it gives CASSLPGATTDTQYF.

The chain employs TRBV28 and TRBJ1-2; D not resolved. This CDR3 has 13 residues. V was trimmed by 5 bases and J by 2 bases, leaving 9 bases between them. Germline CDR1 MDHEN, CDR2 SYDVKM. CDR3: CASSGEENYGYTF. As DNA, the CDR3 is TGTGCCAGCAGTGGGGAGGAAAACTATGGCTACACCTTC.

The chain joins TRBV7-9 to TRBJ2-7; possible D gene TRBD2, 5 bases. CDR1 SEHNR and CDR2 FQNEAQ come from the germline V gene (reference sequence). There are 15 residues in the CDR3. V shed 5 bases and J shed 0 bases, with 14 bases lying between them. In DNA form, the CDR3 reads TGTGCCAGCAGCCCCGTCCAAGGGAGCTCCTACGAGCAGTACTTC. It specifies CASSPVQGSSYEQYF.

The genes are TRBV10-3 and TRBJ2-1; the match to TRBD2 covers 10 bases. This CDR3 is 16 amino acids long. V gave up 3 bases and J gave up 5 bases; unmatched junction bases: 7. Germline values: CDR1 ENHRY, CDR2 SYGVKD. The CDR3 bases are TGTGCCATCAGTGATGGATGGAGCGGGAGGGACAATGAGCAGTTCTTC. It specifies CAISDGWSGRDNEQFF.

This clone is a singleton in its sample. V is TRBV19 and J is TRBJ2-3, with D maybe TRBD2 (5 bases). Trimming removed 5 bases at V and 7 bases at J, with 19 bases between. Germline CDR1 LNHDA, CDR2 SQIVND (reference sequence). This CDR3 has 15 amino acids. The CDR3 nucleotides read TGTGCCAGTAGTGAGAGGACTTCATCCGCTAATACGCAGTATTTT. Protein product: CASSERTSSANTQYF.

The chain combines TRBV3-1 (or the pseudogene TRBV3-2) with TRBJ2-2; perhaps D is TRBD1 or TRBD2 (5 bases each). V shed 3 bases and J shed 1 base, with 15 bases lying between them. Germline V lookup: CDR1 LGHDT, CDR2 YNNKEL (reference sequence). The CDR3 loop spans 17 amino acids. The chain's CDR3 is CASSHNPGPQNTGELFF. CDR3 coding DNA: TGTGCCAGCAGCCACAATCCGGGACCACAGAACACCGGGGAGCTGTTTTTT.

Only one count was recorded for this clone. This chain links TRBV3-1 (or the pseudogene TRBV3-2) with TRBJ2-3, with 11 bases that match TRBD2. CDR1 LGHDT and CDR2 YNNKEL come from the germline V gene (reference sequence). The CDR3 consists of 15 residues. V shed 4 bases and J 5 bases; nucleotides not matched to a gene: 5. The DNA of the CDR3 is TGTGCCAGCAGCCCGTTAGCGGGGGGGCGAGATACGCAGTATTTT. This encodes CASSPLAGGRDTQYF.

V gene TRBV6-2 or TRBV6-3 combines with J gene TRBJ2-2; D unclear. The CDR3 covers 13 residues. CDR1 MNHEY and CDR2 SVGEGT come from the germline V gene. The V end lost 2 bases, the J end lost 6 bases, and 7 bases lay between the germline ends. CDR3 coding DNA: TGTGCCAGCAGTTACGTCCGCGCCGGGGAGCTGTTTTTT. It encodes CASSYVRAGELFF.

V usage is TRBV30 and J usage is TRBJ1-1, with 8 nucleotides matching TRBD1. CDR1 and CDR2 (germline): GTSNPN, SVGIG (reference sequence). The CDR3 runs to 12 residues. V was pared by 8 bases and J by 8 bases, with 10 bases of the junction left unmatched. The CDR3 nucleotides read TGTGCCCGCGGAGGACAGGGTGGGGAAGCTTTCTTT. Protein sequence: CARGGQGGEAFF.

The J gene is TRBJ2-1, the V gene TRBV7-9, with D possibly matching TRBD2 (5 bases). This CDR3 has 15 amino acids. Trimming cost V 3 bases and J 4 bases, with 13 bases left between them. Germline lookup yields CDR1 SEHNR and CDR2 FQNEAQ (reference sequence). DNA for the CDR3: TGTGCCAGCAGCTTGGCTATCGGGGATTACAATGAGCAGTTCTTC. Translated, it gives CASSLAIGDYNEQFF.

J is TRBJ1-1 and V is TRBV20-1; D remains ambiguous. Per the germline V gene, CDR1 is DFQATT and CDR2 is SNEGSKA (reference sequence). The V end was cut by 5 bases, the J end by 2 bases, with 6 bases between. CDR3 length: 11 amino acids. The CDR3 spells CSADTNTEAFF. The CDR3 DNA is TGCAGTGCTGACACCAACACTGAAGCTTTCTTT.

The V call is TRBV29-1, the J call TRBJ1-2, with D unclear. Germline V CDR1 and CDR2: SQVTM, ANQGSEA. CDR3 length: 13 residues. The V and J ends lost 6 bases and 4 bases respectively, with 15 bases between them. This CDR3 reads CSVPNGQSYGYTF. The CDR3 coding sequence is TGCAGCGTCCCGAACGGGCAAAGCTATGGCTACACCTTC.

The CDR3 nucleotides are TGCGCCAGCAGCTCCGACGGGACGGTCTACAATGAGCAGTTCTTC. Its translation is CASSSDGTVYNEQFF. V and J are TRBV5-1 and TRBJ2-1; D possibly uses TRBD1 or TRBD2 (5 bases each). The CDR3 is 15 amino acids. Trimming cost V 3 bases and J 3 bases, with 13 bases left between them. Germline-derived CDR1 and CDR2 are SGHRS and YFSETQ.

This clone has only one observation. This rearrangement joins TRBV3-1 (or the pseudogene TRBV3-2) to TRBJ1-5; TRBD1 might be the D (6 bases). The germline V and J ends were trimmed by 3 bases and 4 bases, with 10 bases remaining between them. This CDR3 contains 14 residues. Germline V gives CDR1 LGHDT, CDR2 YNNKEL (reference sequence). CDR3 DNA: TGTGCCAGCAGCCAGGGGGCGAGGAATCAGCCCCAGCATTTT. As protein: CASSQGARNQPQHF.

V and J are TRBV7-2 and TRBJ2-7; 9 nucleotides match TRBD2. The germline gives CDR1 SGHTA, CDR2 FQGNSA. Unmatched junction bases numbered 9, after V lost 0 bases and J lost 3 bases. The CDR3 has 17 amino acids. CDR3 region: CASSLAVTVAGDYEQYF. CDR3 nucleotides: TGTGCCAGCAGCTTAGCAGTTACGGTAGCGGGGGACTACGAGCAGTACTTC.

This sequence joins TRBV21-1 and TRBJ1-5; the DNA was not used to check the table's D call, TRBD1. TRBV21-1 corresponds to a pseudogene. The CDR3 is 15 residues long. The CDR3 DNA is TGTGCCAGCAGCAAAGACAGGGGAGTACATCAGCCCCAGCATTTT. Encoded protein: CASSKDRGVHQPQHF.

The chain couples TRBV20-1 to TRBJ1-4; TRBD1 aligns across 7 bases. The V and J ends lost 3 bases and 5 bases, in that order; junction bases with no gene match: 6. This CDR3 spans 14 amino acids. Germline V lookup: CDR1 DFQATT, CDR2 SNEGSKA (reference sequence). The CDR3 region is CSASDRDLNEKLFF. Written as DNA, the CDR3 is TGCAGTGCTAGTGACAGGGACCTAAATGAAAAACTGTTTTTT.

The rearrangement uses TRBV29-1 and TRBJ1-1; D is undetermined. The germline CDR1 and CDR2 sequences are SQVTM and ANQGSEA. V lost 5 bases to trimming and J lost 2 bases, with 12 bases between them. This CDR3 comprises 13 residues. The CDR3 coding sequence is TGCAGCGTTTCTGGTCCGAGTAACACTGAAGCTTTCTTT. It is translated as CSVSGPSNTEAFF.

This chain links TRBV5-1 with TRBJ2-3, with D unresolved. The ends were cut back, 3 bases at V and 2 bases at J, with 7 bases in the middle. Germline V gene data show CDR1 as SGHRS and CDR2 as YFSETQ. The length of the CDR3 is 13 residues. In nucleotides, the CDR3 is TGCGCCAGCAGCTATAGACCCACAGATACGCAGTATTTT. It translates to CASSYRPTDTQYF.

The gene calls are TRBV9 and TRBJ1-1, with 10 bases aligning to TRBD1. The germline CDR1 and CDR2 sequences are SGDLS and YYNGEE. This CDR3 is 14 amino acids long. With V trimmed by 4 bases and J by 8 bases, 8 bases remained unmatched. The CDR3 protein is CASSPNPGQGEAFF. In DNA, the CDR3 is TGTGCCAGCAGCCCTAATCCGGGACAGGGGGAAGCTTTCTTT. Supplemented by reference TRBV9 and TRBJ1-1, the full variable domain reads DSGVTQTPKHLITATGQRVTLRCSPRSGDLSVYWYQQSLDQGLQFLIQYYNGEERAKGNILERFSAQQFPDLHSELNLSSLELGDSALYFCASSPNPGQGEAFFGQGTRLTVV.

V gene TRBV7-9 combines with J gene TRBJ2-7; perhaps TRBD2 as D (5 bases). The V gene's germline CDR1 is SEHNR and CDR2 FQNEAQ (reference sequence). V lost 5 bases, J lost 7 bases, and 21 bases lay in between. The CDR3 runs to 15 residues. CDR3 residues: CASSPQSREKGEQYF. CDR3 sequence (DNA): TGTGCCAGCAGCCCCCAGTCCCGGGAAAAAGGGGAGCAGTACTTC.

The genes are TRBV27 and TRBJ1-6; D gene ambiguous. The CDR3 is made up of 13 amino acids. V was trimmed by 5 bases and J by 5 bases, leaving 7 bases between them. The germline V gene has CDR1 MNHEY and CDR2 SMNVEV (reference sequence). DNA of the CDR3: TGTGCCAGCAGTCAAGGGAATAATTCACCCCTCCACTTT. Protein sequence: CASSQGNNSPLHF.

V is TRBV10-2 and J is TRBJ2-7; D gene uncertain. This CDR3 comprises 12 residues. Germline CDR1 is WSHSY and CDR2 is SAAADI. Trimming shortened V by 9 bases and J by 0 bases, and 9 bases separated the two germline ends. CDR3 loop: CASAISSYEQYF. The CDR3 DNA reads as TGCGCCAGTGCCATTAGCTCCTACGAGCAGTACTTC.

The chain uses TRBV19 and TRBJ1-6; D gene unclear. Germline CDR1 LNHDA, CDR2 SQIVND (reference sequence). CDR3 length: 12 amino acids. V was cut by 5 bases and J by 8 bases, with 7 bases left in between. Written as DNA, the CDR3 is TGTGCCAGTAGTGCGTATGATTCACCCCTCCACTTT. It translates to CASSAYDSPLHF.

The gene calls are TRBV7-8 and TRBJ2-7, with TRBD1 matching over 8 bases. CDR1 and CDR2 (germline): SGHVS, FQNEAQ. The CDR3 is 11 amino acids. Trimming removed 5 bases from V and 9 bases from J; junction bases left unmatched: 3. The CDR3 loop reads CASSLGTGQYF. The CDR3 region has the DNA TGTGCCAGCAGCCTAGGGACAGGGCAGTACTTC.

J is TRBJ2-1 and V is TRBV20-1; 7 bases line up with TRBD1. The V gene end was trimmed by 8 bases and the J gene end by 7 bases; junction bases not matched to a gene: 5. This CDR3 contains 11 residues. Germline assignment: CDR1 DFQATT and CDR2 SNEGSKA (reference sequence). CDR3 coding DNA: TGCAGTTGTACAGGGGCAAATGAGCAGTTCTTC. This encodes CSCTGANEQFF.

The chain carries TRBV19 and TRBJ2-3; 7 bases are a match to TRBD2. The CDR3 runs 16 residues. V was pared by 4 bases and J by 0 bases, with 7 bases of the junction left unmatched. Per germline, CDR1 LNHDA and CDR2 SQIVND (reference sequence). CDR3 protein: CASSTRLARSTDTQYF. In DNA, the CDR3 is TGTGCCAGTAGTACCCGACTAGCTCGGAGCACAGATACGCAGTATTTT.

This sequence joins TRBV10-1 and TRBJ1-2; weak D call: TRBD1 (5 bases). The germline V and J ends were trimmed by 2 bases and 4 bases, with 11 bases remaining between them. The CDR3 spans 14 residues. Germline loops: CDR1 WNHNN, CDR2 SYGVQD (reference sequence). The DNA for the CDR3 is TGCGCCAGCAGTGAGGGCAGGGCCTGCTATGGCTACACCTTC. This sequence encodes CASSEGRACYGYTF.

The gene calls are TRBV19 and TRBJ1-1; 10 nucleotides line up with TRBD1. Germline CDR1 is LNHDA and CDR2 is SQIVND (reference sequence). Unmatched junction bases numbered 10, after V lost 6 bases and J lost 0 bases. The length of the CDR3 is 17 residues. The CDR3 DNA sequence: TGTGCCAGTAGCGCCTTAGGACAGGGGGAAGTGAACACTGAAGCTTTCTTT. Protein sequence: CASSALGQGEVNTEAFF. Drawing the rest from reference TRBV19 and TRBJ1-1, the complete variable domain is DGGITQSPKYLFRKEGQNVTLSCEQNLNHDAMYWYRQDPGQGLRLIYYSQIVNDFQKGDIAEGYSVSREKKESFPLTVTSAQKNPTAFYLCASSALGQGEVNTEAFFGQGTRLTVV.

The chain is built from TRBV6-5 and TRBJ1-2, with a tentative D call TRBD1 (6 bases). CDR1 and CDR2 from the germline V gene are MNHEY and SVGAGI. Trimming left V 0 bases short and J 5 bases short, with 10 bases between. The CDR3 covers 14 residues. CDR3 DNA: TGTGCCAGCAGTTACTCGACAGGAGGGTATGGCTACACCTTC. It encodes CASSYSTGGYGYTF.